The 31 T cell receptor beta chains below were found in one sample sequenced in a study of blood T cell repertoires in COVID-19. The method was immunoSEQ multiplex PCR; TCRdb's version includes in-frame clones alone and lacks a portion of them. Here the sample spans some 120,000 clones, more than 75% being singletons. What was sequenced was peripheral blood. Every receptor here comes from a man in his fifties or sixties with acute or convalescent COVID-19.

The DNA of the CDR3 is TGCGCCAGCAGCCCCGCGGGACAGGGCAGTGGGGAGCAGTTCTTC. This translates into CASSPAGQGSGEQFF. V usage is TRBV5-1 and J usage is TRBJ2-1; 9 nucleotides agree with TRBD1. Germline CDR1 SGHRS, CDR2 YFSETQ. The CDR3 runs 15 residues. V was clipped by 4 bases and J by 10 bases; unmatched bases: 12.

The chain couples TRBV7-9 to TRBJ1-1; possible D gene TRBD1, 5 bases. Trimming cost V 5 bases and J 11 bases, with 18 bases left between them. The CDR3 consists of 13 residues. The germline V gene has CDR1 SEHNR and CDR2 FQNEAQ (reference sequence). The CDR3 DNA sequence: TGTGCCAGCAGCCGGGGGGAGAAGGCCTCGGCTTTCTTT. Protein: CASSRGEKASAFF.

The chain is built from TRBV6-5 and TRBJ1-2; 7 bases fit TRBD1. Germline assignment: CDR1 MNHEY and CDR2 SVGAGI. This CDR3 has 15 residues. V shed 6 bases, J shed 6 bases, and the junction held 13 bases outside the gene matches. This chain's CDR3 is CASSQGRGRQDGYTF. CDR3 sequence (DNA): TGTGCCAGCAGCCAGGGTAGGGGGCGCCAAGATGGCTACACCTTC.

This sequence joins TRBV11-2 and TRBJ2-1; 14 bases align to TRBD2. V gave up 5 bases and J gave up 7 bases; unmatched junction bases: 16. Germline-derived CDR1 and CDR2 are SGHAT and FQNNGV. This CDR3 is 19 amino acids long. CDR3 DNA sequence: TGTGCCAGCAGCAGTCCCGGGACTAGCGGGAGAAGTGTTGGAAATGAGCAGTTCTTC. Amino acid sequence: CASSSPGTSGRSVGNEQFF.

J is TRBJ2-3 and V is TRBV9; 14 nucleotides match TRBD2. CDR1 and CDR2 from the germline V gene are SGDLS and YYNGEE. V lost 4 bases and J lost 5; bases outside the gene matches: 9. The CDR3 is 17 amino acids. The CDR3 sequence is CASSSGTSGSSVDTQYF. The CDR3 DNA reads TGTGCCAGCAGCTCCGGGACTAGCGGGAGTTCGGTAGATACGCAGTATTTT.

This chain joins TRBV20-1 and TRBJ2-2; D remains ambiguous. Looked up from germline, CDR1 is DFQATT and CDR2 is SNEGSKA (reference sequence). The length of the CDR3 is 14 residues. V was clipped by 3 bases and J by 0 bases, with 8 bases between them. CDR3 residues: CSASRGTNTGELFF. The CDR3 nucleotides are TGCAGTGCTAGTCGCGGTACGAACACCGGGGAGCTGTTTTTT.

This clone was counted between two and nine times. V usage is TRBV18 and J usage is TRBJ1-2; D not resolved. This CDR3 region has 15 residues. Trimming cost V 1 base and J 4 bases, with 13 bases left between them. Germline V gene data show CDR1 as KGHSH and CDR2 as LQKENI. The CDR3 here is CASSPLGQTPYGYTF. Here the CDR3 DNA reads TGTGCCAGCTCACCACTGGGCCAGACGCCCTATGGCTACACCTTC. The entire variable domain, with the rest obtained from reference TRBV18 and TRBJ1-2, is as follows: NAGVMQNPRHLVRRRGQEARLRCSPMKGHSHVYWYRQLPEEGLKFMVYLQKENIIDESGMPKERFSAEFPKEGPSILRIQQVVRGDSAAYFCASSPLGQTPYGYTFGSGTRLTVV.

V is TRBV18 and J is TRBJ2-6, with 8 positions matching TRBD1. CDR3 length: 20 residues. J gave up 4 bases and V 3 bases, and 17 bases lay outside the gene matches. The germline V gene encodes CDR1 KGHSH and CDR2 LQKENI. This CDR3 is CASSPNARDRSLVGANVLTF. In nucleotides, the CDR3 is TGTGCCAGCTCACCGAATGCTCGGGACAGGTCATTAGTAGGGGCCAACGTCCTGACTTTC.

The J gene is TRBJ2-3, the V gene TRBV7-9, with D possibly matching TRBD1 (6 bases). Deletions cut 0 bases from V and 2 bases from J, with 6 bases between. Per germline, CDR1 SEHNR and CDR2 FQNEAQ (reference sequence). This CDR3 contains 14 residues. The CDR3 coding sequence is TGTGCCAGCAGCTTAGCGGGGGCCACAGATACGCAGTATTTT. Its translation: CASSLAGATDTQYF.

V usage is TRBV10-3 and J usage is TRBJ2-7, with TRBD1 matching over 7 bases. Germline CDR1 is ENHRY and CDR2 is SYGVKD. CDR3 length: 13 amino acids. After removal of 5 bases from V and 3 bases from J, the junction contained 4 bases not matched to a gene. The CDR3 loop reads CAISPGQVYEQYF. The CDR3 DNA reads as TGTGCCATCAGTCCTGGACAGGTCTACGAGCAGTACTTC.

The V and J genes are TRBV9 and TRBJ2-1; 7 bases map to TRBD1. Germline V CDR1 and CDR2: SGDLS, YYNGEE. This CDR3 is 14 amino acids long. J was trimmed by 5 bases and V by 3 bases; bases with no gene match: 5. CDR3 protein: CASSADRSDNEQFF. The CDR3 DNA is TGTGCCAGCAGCGCGGACAGGTCCGACAATGAGCAGTTCTTC.

The chain has TRBV19 and TRBJ1-5; unclear D gene. Germline V gene data show CDR1 as LNHDA and CDR2 as SQIVND (reference sequence). This CDR3 contains 14 residues. V was trimmed by 3 bases and J by 5 bases, leaving 11 bases between them. The CDR3 sequence: CASSIAGIDQPQHF. For the CDR3, the DNA is TGTGCCAGTAGTATTGCCGGGATAGATCAGCCCCAGCATTTT.

The chain recombines TRBV21-1 with TRBJ1-5; whether TRBD1, the table's D call, matches the DNA was not checked. TRBV21-1 represents a pseudogene. This CDR3 has 17 amino acids. CDR3 in DNA: TGTGCCAGCAGAGCCGGTTGTGCAGGGTATAGCAATCAGCCCCAGCATTTT. The encoded protein is CASRAGCAGYSNQPQHF.

The chain joins TRBV5-1 to TRBJ2-6, with a weak D call TRBD1 (6 bases). V was clipped by 0 bases and J by 0 bases, with 13 bases between them. The CDR3 is 18 amino acids. Germline V gives CDR1 SGHRS, CDR2 YFSETQ. CDR3 DNA sequence: TGCGCCAGCAGCTTGGGGGTGCAGGGGCGCTCTGGGGCCAACGTCCTGACTTTC. Translated: CASSLGVQGRSGANVLTF.

V is TRBV2 and J is TRBJ1-1, with 7 bases identical to TRBD1. J lost 1 base, V lost 6 bases, and 2 bases had no gene match. Germline loops: CDR1 SNHLY, CDR2 FYNNEI. This CDR3 contains 13 residues. The CDR3, as DNA: TGTGCCAGCAGACAGGGGCGGAACACTGAAGCTTTCTTT. It yields the protein CASRQGRNTEAFF.

In DNA, the CDR3 is TGTGCCAGCAGTCCTCCCGGAGTCGGTCAAAACATTCAGTACTTC. Protein: CASSPPGVGQNIQYF. The genes are TRBV28 and TRBJ2-4; D is ambiguous. The CDR3 is 15 amino acids. Germline values: CDR1 MDHEN, CDR2 SYDVKM. V dropped 5 bases and J dropped 5 bases, with 16 bases sitting between them.

This rearrangement joins TRBV6-5 to TRBJ2-7; D is possibly TRBD2 (5 bases). This CDR3 has 15 amino acids. The germline gives CDR1 MNHEY, CDR2 SVGAGI. Trimming removed 8 bases at V and 2 bases at J, with 19 bases between. The CDR3 DNA reads TGTGCCAGCTCCGGTCGGCTAGCCTCAGCCTACGAGCAGTACTTC. Protein: CASSGRLASAYEQYF.

The chain carries TRBV4-2 and TRBJ2-2; TRBD2 might be the D (5 bases). The germline gives CDR1 LGHNA, CDR2 YNFKEQ. V was clipped by 0 bases and J by 3 bases, with 8 bases between them. This CDR3 contains 15 residues. The CDR3 spells CASSQDEGYTGELFF. The CDR3 DNA follows: TGTGCCAGCAGCCAAGATGAGGGCTACACCGGGGAGCTGTTTTTT.

V and J are TRBV7-2 and TRBJ1-1, with D perhaps TRBD1 (5 bases). The germline gives CDR1 SGHTA, CDR2 FQGNSA. The length of the CDR3 is 14 residues. With 1 base removed from V and 10 bases from J, the gap between germline ends came to 16 bases. As DNA, the CDR3 is TGTGCCAGCAGCTTAGTCGGGGGAAGATCTGGAGCTTTCTTT. Protein sequence: CASSLVGGRSGAFF.

The chain is built from TRBV9 and TRBJ2-3, with 9 bases identical to TRBD2. V dropped 0 bases and J dropped 4; count of bases not matched to a gene: 0. This CDR3 is 14 amino acids long. Germline CDR1 and CDR2: SGDLS and YYNGEE. The DNA for the CDR3 is TGTGCCAGCAGCGTAGGCGGGGGGGCAGATACGCAGTATTTT. It yields the protein CASSVGGGADTQYF.

The chain is built from TRBV6-6 and TRBJ2-1; TRBD1 is a possible D gene (6 bases). The CDR3 length is 15 residues. Trimming took 6 bases from V and 0 from J, leaving 12 bases between them. The germline CDR1 and CDR2 sequences are MNHNY and SVGAGI (reference sequence). The CDR3 DNA sequence: TGTGCCAGCAGCCAGGGGTTTAGCTCCTACAATGAGCAGTTCTTC. Amino acids: CASSQGFSSYNEQFF.

Only one count was recorded for this clone. V gene TRBV27 combines with J gene TRBJ2-1; TRBD2 matches 10 bases. V lost 2 bases to trimming and J lost 9 bases; unmatched junction nucleotides: 7. Germline values: CDR1 MNHEY, CDR2 SMNVEV (reference sequence). The length of the CDR3 is 15 residues. The CDR3 region has the DNA TGTGCCAGCAGTTTAAAACTAGCGGGAAGTAGTGAGCAGTTCTTC. Translating gives CASSLKLAGSSEQFF.

This clone was seen just once. The rearrangement joins TRBV29-1 to TRBJ2-2; the match to TRBD1 covers 7 bases. CDR1 SQVTM and CDR2 ANQGSEA come from the germline V gene. V was clipped by 3 bases and J by 4 bases; unmatched bases: 2. CDR3 length: 13 residues. In DNA form, the CDR3 reads TGCAGCGTTGACCGACAGGGCACCGGGGAGCTGTTTTTT. Residues: CSVDRQGTGELFF.

The CDR3 loop is CASSLVGQVGPRGDNEQFF. CDR3 DNA: TGTGCCAGCAGCTTAGTTGGACAGGTAGGACCTAGGGGTGACAATGAGCAGTTCTTC. The chain links TRBV11-3 to TRBJ2-1; 7 nucleotides align to TRBD1. The CDR3 spans 19 residues. Germline lookup yields CDR1 SGHNT and CDR2 YENEEA. After removal of 1 base from V and 5 bases from J, the junction contained 17 bases not matched to a gene.

V and J are TRBV10-3 and TRBJ2-7; possible D gene TRBD2, 5 bases. The CDR3 runs to 14 residues. Germline assignment: CDR1 ENHRY and CDR2 SYGVKD. Trimming removed 0 bases at V and 4 bases at J, with 10 bases between. The CDR3 DNA sequence: TGTGCCATCAGTGAGTCCGAGGGAAGGTACGAGCAGTACTTC. The encoded protein is CAISESEGRYEQYF.

J is TRBJ2-5 and V is TRBV28; TRBD2 agrees at 7 bases. CDR3 length equals 14 residues. V lost 3 bases, J lost 7 bases, and 8 bases stayed unmatched. Germline V gene data show CDR1 as MDHEN and CDR2 as SYDVKM. CDR3 protein: CASSLPQPGGTQYF. CDR3 coding DNA: TGTGCCAGCAGTTTGCCACAGCCGGGAGGGACCCAGTACTTC. Variable domain in full (rest from reference TRBV28 and TRBJ2-5): DVKVTQSSRYLVKRTGEKVFLECVQDMDHENMFWYRQDPGLGLRLIYFSYDVKMKEKGDIPEGYSVSREKKERFSLILESASTNQTSMYLCASSLPQPGGTQYFGPGTRLLVL.

V is TRBV19 and J is TRBJ2-4, with 9 bases identical to TRBD1. Germline loops: CDR1 LNHDA, CDR2 SQIVND (reference sequence). The CDR3 sequence is 18 residues long. V gave up 6 bases and J gave up 2 bases; unmatched junction bases: 14. CDR3 loop: CASSFFGTGNIPKNIQYF. The CDR3 DNA sequence: TGTGCCAGTAGCTTTTTCGGGACAGGGAACATTCCCAAAAACATTCAGTACTTC.

This chain connects TRBV4-3 to TRBJ2-5, with 10 positions matching TRBD2. V was clipped by 1 base and J by 4 bases; unmatched bases: 12. Germline lookup yields CDR1 LGHNA and CDR2 YSLEER. This CDR3 is built from 18 residues. CDR3 sequence reads: CASSQVVWASGSSETQYF. The CDR3 coding sequence is TGCGCCAGCAGCCAAGTGGTGTGGGCTAGCGGGAGCTCAGAGACCCAGTACTTC.

V gene TRBV4-1 combines with J gene TRBJ2-7, with 7 bases aligning to TRBD2. The germline V gene has CDR1 MGHRA and CDR2 YSYEKL. Trimming took 2 bases from V and 0 from J; bases not matched to a gene: 7. The CDR3 spans 16 residues. The CDR3 loop is CASSQFGGTVSYEQYF. The DNA for the CDR3 is TGCGCCAGCAGCCAATTCGGGGGGACTGTCTCCTACGAGCAGTACTTC.

V usage is TRBV7-2 and J usage is TRBJ2-7; 8 bases fit TRBD2. Germline V gives CDR1 SGHTA, CDR2 FQGNSA. The V segment lost 3 bases and the J segment 3 bases; nucleotides outside the gene matches: 4. CDR3 size: 14 residues. CDR3 DNA: TGTGCCAGCAGCTTGGTAGCGGGGATCTACGAGCAGTACTTC. Residues: CASSLVAGIYEQYF. Full variable domain (remainder filled in from reference TRBV7-2 and TRBJ2-7): GAGVSQSPSNKVTEKGKDVELRCDPISGHTALYWYRQSLGQGLEFLIYFQGNSAPDKSGLPSDRFSAERTGGSVSTLTIQRTQQEDSAVYLCASSLVAGIYEQYFGPGTRLTVT.

The chain joins TRBV5-6 to TRBJ2-4; TRBD1 aligns across 8 bases. The CDR3 has 12 residues. Germline CDR1 reads SGHDT; CDR2 reads YYEEEE. With V trimmed by 4 bases and J by 10 bases, 4 bases remained unmatched. The CDR3 region has the DNA TGTGCCAGCAGCGCGGGACAGGTGATTCAGTACTTC. It is translated as CASSAGQVIQYF.